This T cell receptor (beta chain) was identified during a study of T cells in Graves' hyperthyroidism and ophthalmopathy. Study details: Sampling of peripheral blood happened at initial diagnosis, prior to any treatment.

Many counts were recorded for this clonotype. This CDR3 has 14 residues. Germline values: CDR1 LGHNA, CDR2 YNFKEQ. The V gene end was trimmed by 6 bases and the J gene end by 2 bases; junction bases not matched to a gene: 5. Researchers amplified the TCR beta CDR3 regions from RNA transcripts. TCR CDR3 regions were first amplified by RT-PCR with HTBI primers. In TCRdb, the multiplex PCR reads were re-called with MiXCR into one record per CDR3 protein. The sample comprises a few hundred thousand distinct CDR3 sequences, 13% to 15% of which are singletons, and 30% rests with the top ten. V and J are TRBV4-2 and TRBJ2-7; 9 bases map to TRBD1. The sample was blood. The clonotype was recovered from a woman aged 45-60 years with Graves' hyperthyroidism that later progressed to Graves' ophthalmopathy. DNA of the CDR3: TGTGCCAGCAGTCGGACAGGGGACACCTACGAGCAGTACTTC. It codes for CASSRTGDTYEQYF.